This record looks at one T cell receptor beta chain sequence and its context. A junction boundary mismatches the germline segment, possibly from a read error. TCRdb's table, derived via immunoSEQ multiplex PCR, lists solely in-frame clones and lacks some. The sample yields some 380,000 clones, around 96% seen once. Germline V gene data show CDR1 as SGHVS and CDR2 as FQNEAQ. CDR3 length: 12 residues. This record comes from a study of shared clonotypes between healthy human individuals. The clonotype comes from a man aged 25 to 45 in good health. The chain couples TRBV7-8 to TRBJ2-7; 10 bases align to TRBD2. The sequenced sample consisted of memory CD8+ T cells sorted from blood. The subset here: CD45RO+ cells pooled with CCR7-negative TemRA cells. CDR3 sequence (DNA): TGTGCCAGCAGCCTGATAGCGGGAGGCCAATCCTTC. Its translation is CASSLIAGGQSF.